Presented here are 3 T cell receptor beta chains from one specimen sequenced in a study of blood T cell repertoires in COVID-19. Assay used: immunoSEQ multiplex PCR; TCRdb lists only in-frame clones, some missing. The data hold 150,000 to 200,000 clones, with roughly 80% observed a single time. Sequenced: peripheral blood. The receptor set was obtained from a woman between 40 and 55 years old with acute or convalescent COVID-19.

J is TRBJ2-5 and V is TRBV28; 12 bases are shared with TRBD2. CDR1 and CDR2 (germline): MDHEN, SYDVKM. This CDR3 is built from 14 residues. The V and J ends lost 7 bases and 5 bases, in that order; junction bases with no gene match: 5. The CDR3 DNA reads TGTGCCAGCACTACTAGCGGGGGGTTCGAGACCCAGTACTTC. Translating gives CASTTSGGFETQYF.

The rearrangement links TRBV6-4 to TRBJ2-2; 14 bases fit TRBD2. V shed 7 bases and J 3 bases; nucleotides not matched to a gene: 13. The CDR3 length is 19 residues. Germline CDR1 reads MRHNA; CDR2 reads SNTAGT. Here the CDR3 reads CASTKRRTSGGPHTGELFF. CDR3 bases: TGTGCCAGCACTAAGCGGCGGACTAGCGGGGGGCCTCACACCGGGGAGCTGTTTTTT.

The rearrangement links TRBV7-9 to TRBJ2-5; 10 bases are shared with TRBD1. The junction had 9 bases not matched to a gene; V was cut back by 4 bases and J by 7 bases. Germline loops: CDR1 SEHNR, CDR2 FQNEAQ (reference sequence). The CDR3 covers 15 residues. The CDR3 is CASSSRDRGGWTQYF. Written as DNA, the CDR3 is TGTGCCAGCAGCTCTCGGGACAGGGGAGGATGGACCCAGTACTTC.